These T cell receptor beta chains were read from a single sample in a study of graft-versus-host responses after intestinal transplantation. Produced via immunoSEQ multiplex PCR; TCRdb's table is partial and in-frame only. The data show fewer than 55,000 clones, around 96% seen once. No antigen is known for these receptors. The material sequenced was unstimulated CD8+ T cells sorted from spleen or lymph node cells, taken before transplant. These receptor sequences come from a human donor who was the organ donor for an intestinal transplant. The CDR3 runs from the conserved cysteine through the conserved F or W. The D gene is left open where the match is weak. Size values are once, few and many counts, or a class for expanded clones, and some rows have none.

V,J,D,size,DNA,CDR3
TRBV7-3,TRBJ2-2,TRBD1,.,TGTGCCAGCAGCTCACAGGGGACCGGGGAGCTGTTTTTT,CASSSQGTGELFF
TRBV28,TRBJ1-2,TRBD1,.,TGTGCCAGCAGTCCCAGCCAGGGGGCAAACTATGGCTACACCTTC,CASSPSQGANYGYTF
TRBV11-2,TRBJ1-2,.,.,TGTGCCAGCAGCTTAAATGATGGCTACACCTTC,CASSLNDGYTF
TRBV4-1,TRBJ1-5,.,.,TGCGCCAGCAGCCAAGAATCTGGGAGTGGGAATCAGCCCCAGCATTTT,CASSQESGSGNQPQHF
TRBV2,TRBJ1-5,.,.,TGTGCCAGCAGTCTAACAGGGAGCAATCAGCCCCAGCATTTT,CASSLTGSNQPQHF
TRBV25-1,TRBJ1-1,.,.,TGTGCCAGCAGTGATGGCGGGATCATGAACACTGAAGCTTTCTTT,CASSDGGIMNTEAFF
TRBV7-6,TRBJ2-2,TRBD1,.,TGTGCCAGCAGCTGGACCCGGGACAGAACTTCCACCGGGGAGCTGTTTTTT,CASSWTRDRTSTGELFF
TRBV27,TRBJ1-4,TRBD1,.,TGTGCCAGCAGTAGGGACAGGGGGGATGAAAAACTGTTTTTT,CASSRDRGDEKLFF
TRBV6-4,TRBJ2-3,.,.,TGTGCCAGCAGTGATCAGGAGGAGGGGGGCACAGATACGCAGTATTTT,CASSDQEEGGTDTQYF
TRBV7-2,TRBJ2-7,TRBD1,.,TGTGCCAGCAGCCGGGACAGCTCCTACGAGCAGTACTTC,CASSRDSSYEQYF
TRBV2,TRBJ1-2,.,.,TGTGCCAGCAGTGAAGCGCTTAGGTTGGGGACCTCTAACTATGGCTACACCTTC,CASSEALRLGTSNYGYTF
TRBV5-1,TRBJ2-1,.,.,TGCGCCAGCAGCTTGTCCGGGGGCAGCACCTACAATGAGCAGTTCTTC,CASSLSGGSTYNEQFF
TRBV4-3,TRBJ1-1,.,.,TGCGCCAGCAGCCAAGATTGGGCAGGACAAAACACTGAAGCTTTCTTT,CASSQDWAGQNTEAFF
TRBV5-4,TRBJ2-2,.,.,TGTGCCAGCAGCATCTTAAACACCGGGGAGCTGTTTTTT,CASSILNTGELFF
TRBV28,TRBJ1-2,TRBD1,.,TGTGCCAGCAGTCACAGGGGAAAAAACTATGGCTACACCTTC,CASSHRGKNYGYTF
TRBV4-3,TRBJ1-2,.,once,TGCGCCAGCAGCCAATATACAGAACTTAACTATGGCTACACCTTC,CASSQYTELNYGYTF
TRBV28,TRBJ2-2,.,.,TGTGCCAGCAGACCAGGGGACACCGGGGAGCTGTTTTTT,CASRPGDTGELFF
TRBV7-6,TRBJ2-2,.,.,TGTGCCAGCAGCCCGCTAGACGGGGAGCTGTTTTTT,CASSPLDGELFF
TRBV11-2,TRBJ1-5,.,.,TGTGCCAGCAGCTTAGGAAATCAGCCCCAGCATTTT,CASSLGNQPQHF
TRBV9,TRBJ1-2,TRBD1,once,TGTGCCAGCAGCGGCCGGGACAGTGTTAACTATGGCTACACCTTC,CASSGRDSVNYGYTF
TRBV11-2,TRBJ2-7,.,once,TGTGCCAGCAGCTTAGTCTACGGGGGAAGGGGCGAGCAGTACTTC,CASSLVYGGRGEQYF
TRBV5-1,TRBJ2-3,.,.,TGCGCCAGCAGCTTGGGTCGTGCCTCGACAGATACGCAGTATTTT,CASSLGRASTDTQYF
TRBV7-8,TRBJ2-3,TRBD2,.,TGTGCCAGCAGCCTCGTAGCGGGGGACCTCACAGATACGCAGTATTTT,CASSLVAGDLTDTQYF
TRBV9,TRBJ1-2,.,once,TGTGCCAGCAGCGCCGCGGGGGGCGGGTATGGCTACACCTTC,CASSAAGGGYGYTF
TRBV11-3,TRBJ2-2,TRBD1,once,TGTGCCAGCAGCCCAACCCGACAGGGAACTAACACCGGGGAGCTGTTTTTT,CASSPTRQGTNTGELFF
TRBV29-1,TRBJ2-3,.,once,TGCAGCGTTGATCTGGGCGAGAGCACAGATACGCAGTATTTT,CSVDLGESTDTQYF
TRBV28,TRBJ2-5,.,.,TGTGCCAGCAGTCGCGGTGGGGGGTTAGGGGAGACCCAGTACTTC,CASSRGGGLGETQYF
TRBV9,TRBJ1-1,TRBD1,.,TGTGCCAGCCAAACAGGGGATGGGTTGGGGAACACTGAAGCTTTCTTT,CASQTGDGLGNTEAFF
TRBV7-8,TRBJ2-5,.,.,TGTGCCAGCAGTGCAGAGGCTAGGACCCAGTACTTC,CASSAEARTQYF
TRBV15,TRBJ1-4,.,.,TGTGCCACCAGCGAGGGAGCAGCAACTAATGAAAAACTGTTTTTT,CATSEGAATNEKLFF
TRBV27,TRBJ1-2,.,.,TGTGCCAGCAGTTTATCCGGGTCCCACTATGGCTACACCTTC,CASSLSGSHYGYTF
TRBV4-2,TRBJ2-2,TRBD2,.,TGTGCCAGCAGCCAACCTAGCGGGGGCCCTAACACCGGGGAGCTGTTTTTT,CASSQPSGGPNTGELFF
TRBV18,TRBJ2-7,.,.,TGTGCCAGCTCACCCCGAACCTCCTACGAGCAGTACTTC,CASSPRTSYEQYF
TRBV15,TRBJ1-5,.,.,TGTGCCACCAGCAGAGCGACACCTGGGCCTAATCAGCCCCAGCATTTT,CATSRATPGPNQPQHF
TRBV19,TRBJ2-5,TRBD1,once,TGTGCCAGTAGGCTAACAGGGGAAGAGACCCAGTACTTC,CASRLTGEETQYF
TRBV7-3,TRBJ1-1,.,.,TGTGCCAGCAGCCCGGGGGCGAACACTGAAGCTTTCTTT,CASSPGANTEAFF
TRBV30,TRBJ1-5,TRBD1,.,TGTGCCTCCCAGGGGGACAATCAGCCCCAGCATTTT,CASQGDNQPQHF
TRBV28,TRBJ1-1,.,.,TGTGCCAGCAGTTTGAATAGGTTCGGCACTGAAGCTTTCTTT,CASSLNRFGTEAFF
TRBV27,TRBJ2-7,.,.,TGTGCCAGCAGTCCCCCGGGCTCCTACGAGCAGTACTTC,CASSPPGSYEQYF
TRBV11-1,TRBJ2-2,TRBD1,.,TGTGCCAGCAGCGTCGGACAGGCGAATCTGAGGACCGGGGAGCTGTTTTTT,CASSVGQANLRTGELFF
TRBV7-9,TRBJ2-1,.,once,TGTGCCAGCAGCTTTGTGCTTCGGGATGAGCAGTTCTTC,CASSFVLRDEQFF
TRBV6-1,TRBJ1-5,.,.,TGTGCCAGCAGTGAAATTAGGGGTGGTAGCAATCAGCCCCAGCATTTT,CASSEIRGGSNQPQHF